This T cell receptor (beta chain) was documented in a study of CD8+ T cells in alopecia areata (dated by TCRdb to about 2018). About the investigation overall: Treated patients were enrolled in an open-label pilot trial of oral tofacitinib at 5 to 10 mg twice daily for moderate-to-severe alopecia areata. Human TCRbeta sequencing covered scalp tissue and sorted CD4+ and CD8+ peripheral blood T cells from patchy and totalis/universalis alopecia areata patients and healthy controls. Scalp clonality was compared among normal scalp (n=4), patchy alopecia areata scalp (n=8), and alopecia totalis/universalis scalp (n=8). The study used high-throughput TCRbeta sequencing to examine T cell clonal expansion in alopecia areata, in both the C3H/HeJ mouse model and human patients. The RNA source kit depended on sample type: the PAXgene miRNA kit for fixed scalp, the miRNeasy kit for PBMCs, and the RNeasy kit for mouse skin. Patients stayed on tofacitinib for 6 to 18 months and then had 6 months of follow-up off drug so that delayed response and recurrence could be assessed. Biopsies were taken from tofacitinib-treated patients at baseline and again at 4 and 24 weeks into treatment, and several of those patients also had a later scalp biopsy. TCRbeta CDR3 regions were amplified by immunoSEQ multiplex PCR using 35 Vbeta forward and 13 Jbeta reverse primers. Points the paper makes about the study in general: Unlike mouse skin, which is dominated by gammadelta T cells, normal human skin has resident alphabeta T cells that are also sequenced, and this complicates analysis of the scalp TCR repertoire. Shared TCR sequences between patients were less evident than in mice, which may be partly attributable to HLA diversity in the patient population. Lesional scalp, especially in alopecia totalis/universalis, showed higher clonality and more expanded CD8+ clones than normal scalp, suggesting antigenic drive.

A word on this clone: The clone's antigen remains unknown. Qualities for individual bases were not recorded, and no much larger clone is one base off.

Trimming accounts for 4 bases at V and 6 bases at J, while the number of junction bases matched to no gene is 3. As encoded in the germline V gene (reference sequence), CDR1 is GTSNPN while CDR2 is SVGIG. The CDR3 runs 12 amino acids, cysteine and phenylalanine included. Only the CDR3 DNA is retained, 36 bases long and in frame from the first base. The time point label corresponds to: baseline before oral tofacitinib. Peripheral blood and lesional scalp punch biopsies were obtained from patients with alopecia areata. PBMCs were separated by density centrifugation and stained for CD3, CD4 and CD8, after which CD4+ and CD8+ T cells were sorted on a FACSAria. The library was generated by the immunoSEQ multiplex PCR assay. For TCR sequencing, RNA was extracted from every sample and reverse transcribed into cDNA to serve as template. First-strand cDNA was synthesized with SuperScript III using a 2:1 mix of oligo-dT and random hexamers. Amplification bias was assessed with a synthetic immune receptor repertoire, and residual bias was removed computationally. The authors' analysis ran thus. After raw reads were preprocessed to remove errors, the CDR3 was defined following IMGT conventions as running from the conserved cysteine to phenylalanine. Clonality was computed by normalizing Shannon entropy by log2 of the number of productive unique TCRs and subtracting the result from 1. Whether scalp clones were CD4 or CD8 was inferred by matching scalp TCRbeta sequences against CD4 and CD8 repertoires sorted from blood. TCRdb retrieved this table from immuneACCESS and kept in-frame rearrangements only. Not all clones are present; in checked studies, unresolved V genes account for under half, and no reason is known for the remainder. D and trimming come from the DNA, and the V and J calls and clone size come from that table. This sample holds some 210,000 clones; around three fifths were observed only once. In total, the top ten clones hold roughly 0.47% of the sample.

Source: CD4+ T cells sorted from blood, taken at week 0. The sequence came from a human donor with alopecia areata. The chain is assembled from TRBV30 and TRBJ2-1; 7 nucleotides in the junction match TRBD1. The CDR3 region reads CAWTGGRNEQFF. The DNA is TGTGCCTGGACAGGGGGTCGCAATGAGCAGTTCTTC.